These T cell receptor beta chains were read from a single sample in a study of T cell responses to AZD1222 COVID-19 vaccine. TCRdb's copy holds only in-frame clones and misses some; the assay was immunoSEQ multiplex PCR. Here the sample spans 95,000 to 150,000 clones, 75% to 90% being singletons. Here the sequenced sample was peripheral blood, taken on day 0 of AZD1222 vaccination. Receptors were obtained from an adult in good health. Both conserved end residues are part of each CDR3. Each record gives: J gene, V gene, clone size, CDR3 protein. Rows may omit the clone size; those that give it use once, few, many or a size class.

TRBJ1-5 | TRBV9 | few | CASSVGGGPNQPQHF
TRBJ1-1 | TRBV28 | - | CASSLIFGLEAFF
TRBJ2-7 | TRBV11-2 | - | CASSLEKQGGPFKQYF
TRBJ2-5 | TRBV30 | - | CAWTTVGGRETQYF
TRBJ2-1 | TRBV4-2 | - | CASSHRLAGARNNEQFF
TRBJ2-5 | TRBV18 | - | CASSRGRVQETQYF
TRBJ1-2 | TRBV29-1 | once | CSASGTGIYTF
TRBJ1-5 | TRBV7-2 | - | CASSTGPSNQPQHF
TRBJ2-2 | TRBV24-1 | - | CATSRLTGAGTGELFF
TRBJ1-1 | TRBV28 | once | CASSPPIRINTEAFF
TRBJ1-1 | TRBV5-1 | once | CASSLGGSQNTEAFF
TRBJ2-6 | TRBV14 | - | CASRPGTSESSGANVLTF
TRBJ1-1 | TRBV4-2 | once | CASTGGGQVSMNTEAFF
TRBJ1-2 | TRBV6-5 | - | CASRDGEGNYGYTF
TRBJ1-6 | TRBV6-4 | - | CASSDRNSPLHF
TRBJ2-7 | TRBV6-2/TRBV6-3 | - | CASSYVLEQYF
TRBJ2-5 | TRBV27 | - | CASSYGQGRGETQYF
TRBJ1-5 | TRBV30 | - | CAWSPIAGTGGNQPQHF
TRBJ1-2 | TRBV6-1 | - | CASSDRGKDGYTF
TRBJ1-6 | TRBV4-2 | - | CASSQVGAGNSPLHF
TRBJ2-2 | TRBV30 | - | CAWGAGELFF
TRBJ2-1 | TRBV19 | - | CASKEGAAYNEQFF
TRBJ2-7 | TRBV6-6 | once | CASSYYRTGPYEQYF
TRBJ2-1 | TRBV9 | once | CATGGGPGEQFF
TRBJ2-3 | TRBV9 | - | CASSVEASTDTQYF
TRBJ1-1 | TRBV19 | few | CASGEDRATAFF
TRBJ1-1 | TRBV5-1 | - | CASTPVGALGTEAFF
TRBJ1-2 | TRBV4-3 | - | CASSPRDRGNYGYTF
TRBJ2-3 | TRBV27 | - | CASSPGMTSSTDTQYF
TRBJ1-1 | TRBV11-2 | few | CASSLEGRGDTEAFF
TRBJ2-2 | TRBV28 | - | CASSFRRRDRRNTGELFF
TRBJ1-2 | TRBV19 | once | CASYLQAYGYTF
TRBJ2-3 | TRBV27 | - | CASREGLALTDTQYF
TRBJ1-5 | TRBV6-5 | - | CASDPAQPSNQPQHF
TRBJ2-3 | TRBV7-3 | - | CASRHTGGGGTDTQYF
TRBJ2-3 | TRBV9 | - | CASSGRDRGTDTQYF
TRBJ1-1 | TRBV7-2 | - | CASRTLVIPNTEAFF
TRBJ2-7 | TRBV28 | - | CASSLLSGTSGFPYEQYF
TRBJ2-1 | TRBV5-1 | once | CASRPEGHEQFF
TRBJ1-2 | TRBV12-3/TRBV12-4 | - | CASSFQSLYGYTF
TRBJ2-7 | TRBV25-1 | - | CASSEYGGRAPYEQYF
TRBJ2-1 | TRBV6-5 | few | CASTRAAYNEQFF
TRBJ1-2 | TRBV29-1 | - | CSVRGGDYGYTF
TRBJ2-1 | TRBV6-5 | - | CASGLAGTYNEQFF
TRBJ2-1 | TRBV6-2/TRBV6-3 | - | CASSHLRGGGAFNEQFF
TRBJ2-7 | TRBV19 | - | CASSTDRKGEQYF
TRBJ2-2 | TRBV24-1 | few | CATSDLPGQSPNTGELFF
TRBJ2-3 | TRBV5-8 | - | CASSFIGPLGTDTQYF
TRBJ1-2 | TRBV25-1 | - | CASSANGLYGYTF
TRBJ2-1 | TRBV27 | - | CASSLRVPGYNEQFF
TRBJ2-7 | TRBV11-2 | - | CASSLEATRRNF
TRBJ1-4 | TRBV4-3 | - | CASSQQGSGRLEKLFF
TRBJ1-1 | TRBV5-4 | few | CASSLGGNTEAFF
TRBJ1-1 | TRBV24-1 | - | CATSDSGHPEAFF
TRBJ2-1 | TRBV6-6 | - | CASMGQWGLYNEQFF
TRBJ1-1 | TRBV10-3 | - | CAISGGQGNTEAFF
TRBJ1-6 | TRBV10-3 | - | CATAGTEPSPLHF
TRBJ2-3 | TRBV5-6 | - | CASSLVGGGTDTQYF
TRBJ2-2 | TRBV6-5 | - | CASSNTGELFF
TRBJ1-1 | TRBV6-5 | - | CASSSLLRDQAFF